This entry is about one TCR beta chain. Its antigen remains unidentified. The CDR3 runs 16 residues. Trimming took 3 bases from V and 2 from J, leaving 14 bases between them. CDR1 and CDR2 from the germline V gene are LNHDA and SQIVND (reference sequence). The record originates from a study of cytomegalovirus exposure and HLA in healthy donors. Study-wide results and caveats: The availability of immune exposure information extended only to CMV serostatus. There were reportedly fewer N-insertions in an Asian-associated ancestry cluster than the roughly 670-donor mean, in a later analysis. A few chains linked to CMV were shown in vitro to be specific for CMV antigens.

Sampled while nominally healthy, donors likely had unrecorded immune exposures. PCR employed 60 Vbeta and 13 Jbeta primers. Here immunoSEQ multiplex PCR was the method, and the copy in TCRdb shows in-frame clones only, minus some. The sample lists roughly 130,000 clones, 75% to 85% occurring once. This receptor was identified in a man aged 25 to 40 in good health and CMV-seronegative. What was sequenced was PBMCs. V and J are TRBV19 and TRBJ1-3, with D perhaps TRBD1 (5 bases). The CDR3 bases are TGTGCCAGTAGTATCAAGGGACTTTGGACTGGAAACACCATATATTTT. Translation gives CASSIKGLWTGNTIYF.